The rows below give T cell receptor beta chains drawn from one sample of a study of T cells in Graves' hyperthyroidism and ophthalmopathy. TCRdb passed the multiplex PCR reads through MiXCR, listing each CDR3 protein once. The table has approximately 700,000 distinct CDR3 sequences, about 45% seen once. Input material: peripheral blood or thyroid tissue (not recorded which). These receptors were obtained from an adult man with Graves' disease, either hyperthyroidism or ophthalmopathy (not recorded which). Both conserved end residues are part of each CDR3. A D gene is named only where the DNA matches it firmly. Clone size is shown for a subset of rows, as once, few, many or a class of expanded clone.

CASSGDTHSPLHF	TGTGCCAGCAGTGGGGACACACATTCACCCCTCCACTTT	.	TRBV2	TRBJ1-6	.
CASSLGQSSYNSPLHF	TGTGCCAGCAGCTTGGGACAAAGCTCCTATAATTCACCCCTCCACTTT	few	TRBV7-2	TRBJ1-6	.
CASSQSPSGQVGYGYTF	TGTGCCAGCAGCCAGTCCCCCTCGGGACAGGTTGGCTATGGCTACACCTTC	.	TRBV7-2	TRBJ1-2	TRBD1
CASSLGTGNMNTEAFF	TGTGCCAGCAGCCTCGGGACAGGGAACATGAACACTGAAGCTTTCTTT	.	TRBV9	TRBJ1-1	TRBD1
CASSIGLRTGHGYTF	TGTGCCAGTAGTATAGGACTCCGGACAGGCCATGGCTACACCTTC	.	TRBV25-1	TRBJ1-2	TRBD1
CASSMASPGQPQHF	TGTGCCAGTAGTATGGCAAGCCCAGGTCAGCCCCAGCATTTT	.	TRBV19	TRBJ1-5	.
CASSLVPGAAEAFF	TGTGCCAGCAGCTTGGTTCCGGGGGCTGCTGAAGCTTTCTTT	.	TRBV2	TRBJ1-1	.
CASSLGLDYEQYF	TGTGCCAGCAGCTTGGGACTAGACTACGAGCAGTACTTC	many	TRBV5-4	TRBJ2-7	.
CSASLGAHYTYEQYF	TGCAGTGCTAGCCTCGGGGCTCATTACACCTACGAGCAGTACTTC	.	TRBV20-1	TRBJ2-7	.
CASSLTGQATEAFF	TGTGCCAGCAGCTTGACTGGACAAGCCACTGAAGCTTTCTTT	.	TRBV7-9	TRBJ1-1	.
CSVEGRQGAIGEQYF	TGCAGCGTTGAGGGAAGGCAGGGGGCGATAGGCGAGCAGTACTTC	few	TRBV29-1	TRBJ2-7	TRBD1
CASSPDRRKTEAFF	TGCGCCAGCAGCCCGGACAGGAGGAAAACTGAAGCTTTCTTT	few	TRBV5-1	TRBJ1-1	TRBD1
CASSLSGQGLGQPQHF	TGTGCCAGCAGTCTCTCGGGACAGGGATTAGGCCAGCCCCAGCATTTT	.	TRBV6-5	TRBJ1-5	TRBD1
CASSLRVDYEQYF	TGCGCCAGCAGTTTACGGGTGGACTACGAGCAGTACTTC	.	TRBV10-2	TRBJ2-7	.
CASSDEGAPPTEHEQFF	TGTGCCAGCAGTGACGAGGGGGCACCTCCTACTGAACATGAGCAGTTCTTC	.	TRBV6-4	TRBJ2-1	TRBD1
CASSPRGRPSGNTIYF	TGTGCCAGCAGCCCAAGGGGCAGGCCGTCTGGAAACACCATATATTTT	many	TRBV2	TRBJ1-3	.
CASSIGTEAYGYTF	TGTGCCAGTAGTATAGGGACAGAGGCCTATGGCTACACCTTC	few	TRBV19	TRBJ1-2	.
CASTPGGLNYGYTF	TGTGCCAGTACCCCAGGGGGCTTGAACTATGGCTACACCTTC	few	TRBV19	TRBJ1-2	TRBD1
CASSGTGDGQPQHF	TGTGCCAGCAGTGGGACAGGGGATGGACAGCCCCAGCATTTT	.	TRBV2	TRBJ1-5	TRBD1
CSARGLEGDQPQHF	TGCAGTGCTAGAGGGCTTGAGGGGGATCAGCCCCAGCATTTT	.	TRBV20-1	TRBJ1-5	.
CASSSGRGMNTEAFF	TGTGCCAGCAGTTCTGGGAGGGGGATGAACACTGAAGCTTTCTTT	many	TRBV2	TRBJ1-1	.
CASSSVFQETQYF	TGTGCCAGCAGCTCTGTATTCCAAGAGACCCAGTACTTC	many	TRBV7-8	TRBJ2-5	.
CASSGPGGYGEKLFF	TGTGCCAGCAGTGGACCAGGGGGCTATGGTGAAAAACTGTTTTTT	.	TRBV7-2	TRBJ1-4	TRBD1
CASSFGSPDEQYF	TGTGCCAGCAGTTTTGGTAGTCCCGACGAGCAGTACTTC	once	TRBV25-1	TRBJ2-7	.
CASSFLGGETQYF	TGTGCCAGCAGCTTTCTAGGAGGAGAGACCCAGTACTTC	many	TRBV7-9	TRBJ2-5	.
CASRVGGGGLRGTQYF	TGTGCCAGCAGAGTTGGGGGCGGGGGCCTTCGGGGGACCCAGTACTTC	.	TRBV2	TRBJ2-5	.
CASSLRDLDEKLFF	TGTGCCAGCAGCCTACGGGACCTGGATGAAAAACTGTTTTTT	.	TRBV2	TRBJ1-4	.
CASSQAGPGNTIYF	TGCGCCAGCAGCCAAGCTGGACCGGGGAACACCATATATTTT	.	TRBV7-9	TRBJ1-3	.
CASSLEASGLGETQYF	TGCGCCAGCAGCTTGGAGGCTAGCGGGCTGGGAGAGACCCAGTACTTC	.	TRBV5-1	TRBJ2-5	TRBD2
CASSFEGRTNEKLFF	TGCGCCAGCAGCTTTGAAGGACGGACCAATGAAAAACTGTTTTTT	few	TRBV5-1	TRBJ1-4	.
CSAVHANTGELFF	TGCAGTGCTGTACACGCGAACACCGGGGAGCTGTTTTTT	few	TRBV20-1	TRBJ2-2	.
CASSMPDTEAFF	TGTGCCAGCAGCATGCCGGACACTGAAGCTTTCTTT	many	TRBV7-9	TRBJ1-1	.
CASSQVMGRRNYGYTF	TGTGCCAGCAGCCAAGTGATGGGACGACGGAACTATGGCTACACCTTC	few	TRBV14	TRBJ1-2	.
CAIDDGGTSNQPQHF	TGTGCCATCGACGACGGAGGGACTAGCAATCAGCCCCAGCATTTT	.	TRBV10-3	TRBJ1-5	.
CATRAGQGANEKLFF	TGTGCCACCCGCGCGGGACAGGGGGCTAATGAAAAACTGTTTTTT	once	TRBV24-1	TRBJ1-4	TRBD1
CSVADRETFSYEQYF	TGCAGCGTCGCGGACAGGGAAACCTTCTCCTACGAGCAGTACTTC	once	TRBV29-1	TRBJ2-7	TRBD1
CASSLSPSGRTETQYF	TGTGCCAGCAGCTTATCTCCTAGCGGGAGGACAGAGACCCAGTACTTC	many	TRBV7-8	TRBJ2-5	TRBD2